Below are 29 T cell receptor beta chains sequenced from a single sample in a study of beta chain features in type 1 diabetes. Sequencing targeted expressed TCRB transcripts, as all isolated RNA had been reverse transcribed. Profiled with immunoSEQ multiplex PCR; TCRdb holds only in-frame clones, not every one. The table has some 500,000 clones, more than 9.5% seen once; the top ten hold over 0.035%. The material sequenced was naive CD4+ T cells from blood. Receptors originate from a woman aged 18-35 years in good health.

This clone was recorded a few times. It may be a read error: a sequence one base away is much more abundant. The chain joins TRBV2 to TRBJ2-3; no reliable D call. This CDR3 has 11 amino acids. The V end was cut by 5 bases, the J end by 2 bases, with 2 bases between. CDR1 and CDR2 (germline): SNHLY, FYNNEI. The CDR3 loop reads CASSFTDTQYF. The CDR3 DNA follows: TGTGCCAGCAGTTTCACAGATACGCAGTATTTT.

The chain employs TRBV7-2 and TRBJ2-5, with TRBD2 identical over 11 bases. The V gene end was trimmed by 5 bases and the J gene end by 7 bases; junction bases not matched to a gene: 3. Germline-derived CDR1 and CDR2 are SGHTA and FQGNSA. The CDR3 runs 13 residues. The CDR3 DNA reads TGTGCCAGCAGCCTCGGACTAGCGGGGACCCAGTACTTC. Translated, it gives CASSLGLAGTQYF. Supplemented by reference TRBV7-2 and TRBJ2-5, the full variable domain reads GAGVSQSPSNKVTEKGKDVELRCDPISGHTALYWYRQSLGQGLEFLIYFQGNSAPDKSGLPSDRFSAERTGGSVSTLTIQRTQQEDSAVYLCASSLGLAGTQYFGPGTRLLVL.

V and J are TRBV5-4 and TRBJ2-3; D is ambiguous. Trimming took off 4 bases at V and 4 bases at J, with 10 bases between the two ends. The CDR3 totals 13 residues. Germline values: CDR1 SGHNT, CDR2 YYREEE (reference sequence). The CDR3 nucleotides read TGTGCCAGCAGCCCTAGGGCCGCAGATACGCAGTATTTT. Translation gives CASSPRAADTQYF.

This clone was recorded a few times. The CDR3 protein is CASSLARREETQYF. CDR3 in DNA: TGCGCCAGCAGCTTGGCCAGGCGGGAAGAGACCCAGTACTTC. The chain links TRBV5-1 to TRBJ2-5; weak D call: TRBD2 (5 bases). Trimming left V 0 bases short and J 3 bases short, with 9 bases between. This CDR3 comprises 14 residues. Germline loops: CDR1 SGHRS, CDR2 YFSETQ. The complete variable domain, with remaining parts taken from reference TRBV5-1 and TRBJ2-5, reads KAGVTQTPRYLIKTRGQQVTLSCSPISGHRSVSWYQQTPGQGLQFLFEYFSETQRNKGNFPGRFSGRQFSNSRSEMNVSTLELGDSALYLCASSLARREETQYFGPGTRLLVL.

The V gene is TRBV29-1, the J gene TRBJ2-7; D gene ambiguous. V shed 8 bases and J shed 4 bases, with 18 bases lying between them. From germline, CDR1 is SQVTM and CDR2 ANQGSEA. This CDR3 has 13 residues. The CDR3 here is CSSLGPPLYEQYF. In DNA, the CDR3 is TGCAGCTCCCTGGGCCCCCCCCTTTACGAGCAGTACTTC.

The sample holds a few counts of this clone. This sequence joins TRBV7-2 and TRBJ2-3; maybe TRBD2 (6 bases). The germline V gene has CDR1 SGHTA and CDR2 FQGNSA. The CDR3 runs 14 residues. Between the trimmed V and J ends, which lost 3 bases and 6 bases, there was a span of 13 bases. The CDR3 DNA reads as TGTGCCAGCAGCTTCTTACTAGCAGGGGATACGCAGTATTTT. The encoded protein is CASSFLLAGDTQYF.

The chain recombines TRBV4-1 with TRBJ1-2; 9 positions agree with TRBD1. CDR1 and CDR2 from the germline V gene are MGHRA and YSYEKL. Losses at the gene ends were 3 bases for V and 2 bases for J; bases not matched to a gene: 4. The CDR3 covers 15 residues. In DNA, the CDR3 is TGCGCCAGCAGCCATTACAGGGGGCGAAACTATGGCTACACCTTC. Translation: CASSHYRGRNYGYTF.

This clone was seen only a few times. The chain uses TRBV29-1 and TRBJ2-1; TRBD1 might be the D (5 bases). V was shortened by 7 bases and J by 6 bases, with 13 bases between the two germline ends. The germline V gene encodes CDR1 SQVTM and CDR2 ANQGSEA. The CDR3 is made up of 12 amino acids. CDR3 coding DNA: TGCAGCGCCAGATCCAGGGCCAATGAGCAGTTCTTC. This codes for CSARSRANEQFF.

The rearrangement joins TRBV7-6 to TRBJ1-5, with D hard to call. Germline lookup yields CDR1 SGHVS and CDR2 FNYEAQ. V gave up 4 bases and J gave up 8 bases, with 12 bases separating them. The CDR3 spans 13 residues. The chain's CDR3 is CASSSAGRKPQHF. The CDR3 bases are TGTGCCAGCAGCTCGGCCGGGAGGAAGCCCCAGCATTTT.

This chain links TRBV10-3 with TRBJ2-1, with D possibly being TRBD2 (5 bases). This CDR3 has 11 amino acids. Trimming pared 8 bases from V and 7 bases from J, leaving 9 bases between. Germline CDR1 and CDR2: ENHRY and SYGVKD. This CDR3 reads CAIFRGNEQFF. The CDR3 region has the DNA TGTGCCATCTTCCGGGGAAATGAGCAGTTCTTC.

This sequence joins TRBV6-5 and TRBJ1-2; D not resolved. This CDR3 contains 13 residues. Trimming left V 2 bases short and J 3 bases short, with 7 bases between. From germline, CDR1 is MNHEY and CDR2 SVGAGI. The CDR3 DNA reads as TGTGCCAGCAGTTACGAGAGGGACTATGGCTACACCTTC. Translated, it gives CASSYERDYGYTF.

This clone was picked up a small number of times. This chain connects TRBV5-1 to TRBJ2-7; possibly TRBD2 for D (6 bases). Germline CDR1 SGHRS, CDR2 YFSETQ. V dropped 4 bases and J dropped 2 bases, with 10 bases sitting between them. The CDR3 is 13 residues long. CDR3 amino acids: CASSRDFTYEQYF. CDR3 in DNA: TGCGCCAGCAGCCGGGACTTTACCTACGAGCAGTACTTC.

This sequence joins TRBV30 and TRBJ2-6; D remains unclear. Deletions cut 7 bases from V and 2 bases from J, with 6 bases between. The CDR3 has 12 residues. Germline-derived CDR1 and CDR2 are GTSNPN and SVGIG (reference sequence). The CDR3, as DNA: TGTGCCTCTACGCCTGGGGCCAACGTCCTGACTTTC. This encodes CASTPGANVLTF.

This clone came up a few times. The V call is TRBV7-2, the J call TRBJ2-5, with D uncertain. Trimming cost V 3 bases and J 5 bases, with 4 bases left between them. This CDR3 has 11 residues. Germline V gene sequence: CDR1 SGHTA, CDR2 FQGNSA. The CDR3 protein is CASSLWETQYF. CDR3 sequence (DNA): TGTGCCAGCAGCTTGTGGGAGACCCAGTACTTC.

The chain combines TRBV19 with TRBJ2-1; D uncertain. Germline V gene data show CDR1 as LNHDA and CDR2 as SQIVND (reference sequence). V was clipped by 4 bases and J by 4 bases, with 11 bases between them. CDR3 length: 14 amino acids. In DNA form, the CDR3 reads TGTGCCAGTAGTAGGGCCGGAATATACAATGAGCAGTTCTTC. Translating it yields CASSRAGIYNEQFF.

The sample holds a few counts of this clone. The CDR3 is CASSPTADREQYF. As DNA, the CDR3 is TGCGCCAGCAGCCCAACAGCGGATCGCGAGCAGTACTTC. V and J are TRBV5-1 and TRBJ2-7; D may be TRBD2 (5 bases). Germline loops: CDR1 SGHRS, CDR2 YFSETQ. The length of the CDR3 is 13 residues. V shed 4 bases and J shed 6 bases, with 14 bases lying between them.

This rearrangement joins TRBV5-4 to TRBJ1-2; D is perhaps TRBD1 (5 bases). Per germline, CDR1 SGHNT and CDR2 YYREEE (reference sequence). The CDR3 consists of 13 residues. With 4 bases removed from V and 6 bases from J, the gap between germline ends came to 13 bases. The CDR3 region is CASSTPGGDGYTF. The DNA for the CDR3 is TGTGCCAGCAGCACCCCGGGGGGGGATGGCTACACCTTC.

The chain is built from TRBV7-2 and TRBJ2-7; D possibly matches TRBD1 or TRBD2 (5 bases each). This CDR3 has 15 amino acids. V shed 2 bases and J shed 1 base, with 12 bases lying between them. The germline CDR1 and CDR2 sequences are SGHTA and FQGNSA. The CDR3 nucleotides are TGTGCCAGCAGCTTAACCGGGACGGATTCCTACGAGCAGTACTTC. Its protein is CASSLTGTDSYEQYF.

V and J are TRBV5-1 and TRBJ2-5, with 7 bases matching TRBD1. This CDR3 contains 15 residues. Trimming took 2 bases from V and 7 from J; bases not matched to a gene: 11. The germline CDR1 and CDR2 sequences are SGHRS and YFSETQ. The CDR3 DNA reads TGCGCCAGCAGCTTCGACAGGGCCACCCAGGGGACCCAGTACTTC. Translation: CASSFDRATQGTQYF.

In this sample, this clone turned up a few times. The J gene is TRBJ2-5, the V gene TRBV5-4; TRBD1 is a possible D gene (5 bases). The length of the CDR3 is 15 residues. Germline V gene lookup returns CDR1 SGHNT and CDR2 YYREEE (reference sequence). V was clipped by 2 bases and J by 6 bases, with 17 bases between them. The CDR3 loop is CASSFQGNAYKTQYF. The CDR3 nucleotides read TGTGCCAGCAGCTTTCAGGGCAATGCCTACAAGACCCAGTACTTC.

This clone was detected only a few times. The CDR3 loop reads CASSFVTSGINEQFF. The CDR3 DNA sequence: TGTGCCAGCAGCTTCGTAACTAGCGGGATCAATGAGCAGTTCTTC. V usage is TRBV11-3 and J usage is TRBJ2-1; 10 bases align to TRBD2. CDR3 length: 15 amino acids. After removal of 3 bases from V and 6 bases from J, the junction contained 5 bases not matched to a gene. Looked up from germline, CDR1 is SGHNT and CDR2 is YENEEA.

This sequence joins TRBV5-1 and TRBJ2-5, with D tentatively TRBD2 (6 bases). The CDR3 sequence is 14 residues long. V was shortened by 7 bases and J by 2 bases, with 15 bases between the two germline ends. Per germline, CDR1 SGHRS and CDR2 YFSETQ. The CDR3 sequence is CASQRGWTQETQYF. For the CDR3, the DNA is TGCGCCAGCCAACGGGGGTGGACTCAAGAGACCCAGTACTTC.

As to this clone: This CDR3 is also generated by other DNA sequences in the sample. The chain has TRBV7-9 and TRBJ2-5, with 9 nucleotides matching TRBD1. This CDR3 spans 13 amino acids. After removal of 5 bases from V and 4 bases from J, the junction contained 2 bases not matched to a gene. Germline-derived CDR1 and CDR2 are SEHNR and FQNEAQ (reference sequence). CDR3 nucleotides: TGTGCCAGCAGCCGGGGACAGGGAGAGACCCAGTACTTC. Translation gives CASSRGQGETQYF.

The chain has TRBV19 and TRBJ2-5; D is uncertain. The CDR3 consists of 15 residues. The ends were cut back, 5 bases at V and 5 bases at J, with 18 bases in the middle. CDR1 is LNHDA and CDR2 is SQIVND in the germline V gene (reference sequence). The chain's CDR3 is CASSPGRLVVETQYF. The CDR3 bases are TGTGCCAGTAGTCCAGGACGACTGGTTGTGGAGACCCAGTACTTC. Variable domain in full (rest from reference TRBV19 and TRBJ2-5): DGGITQSPKYLFRKEGQNVTLSCEQNLNHDAMYWYRQDPGQGLRLIYYSQIVNDFQKGDIAEGYSVSREKKESFPLTVTSAQKNPTAFYLCASSPGRLVVETQYFGPGTRLLVL.

The chain combines TRBV4-1 with TRBJ1-2; TRBD1 might be the D (5 bases). Trimming took 3 bases from V and 4 from J, leaving 12 bases between them. The CDR3 loop spans 14 amino acids. CDR1 is MGHRA, CDR2 YSYEKL, per germline. CDR3 bases: TGCGCCAGCAGCCACCCCGTCAGGGTCTATGGCTACACCTTC. Amino acids: CASSHPVRVYGYTF.

This clone was detected a few times. The gene calls are TRBV7-2 and TRBJ2-3; D gene unclear. The CDR3 covers 15 residues. With 3 bases removed from V and 0 bases from J, the gap between germline ends came to 10 bases. The V gene's germline CDR1 is SGHTA and CDR2 FQGNSA. The CDR3 region is CASSFRLDSTDTQYF. The CDR3 DNA reads as TGTGCCAGCAGCTTTAGGCTAGATAGCACAGATACGCAGTATTTT.

This clone was seen more than once but under ten times. The CDR3 spells CASSQDTEGTQYF. The CDR3 bases are TGTGCCAGCAGCCAAGACACAGAGGGTACCCAGTACTTC. The chain joins TRBV14 to TRBJ2-5, with TRBD2 as a possible D gene (5 bases). This CDR3 region has 13 residues. The V end lost 0 bases, the J end lost 8 bases, and 10 bases lay between the germline ends. Germline-derived CDR1 and CDR2 are SGHDN and FVKESK. Full variable domain (rest looked up from reference TRBV14 and TRBJ2-5): EAGVTQFPSHSVIEKGQTVTLRCDPISGHDNLYWYRRVMGKEIKFLLHFVKESKQDESGMPNNRFLAERTGGTYSTLKVQPAELEDSGVYFCASSQDTEGTQYFGPGTRLLVL.

This clone has just a few counts. V usage is TRBV4-2 and J usage is TRBJ1-1; no clear D. CDR3 size: 15 residues. Trimming took 0 bases from V and 1 from J, leaving 9 bases between them. Germline V gene data show CDR1 as LGHNA and CDR2 as YNFKEQ. The CDR3 protein is CASSQDAHRNTEAFF. The CDR3 DNA sequence: TGTGCCAGCAGCCAAGACGCTCACAGGAACACTGAAGCTTTCTTT.

This clone has a handful of counts. The V and J genes are TRBV18 and TRBJ2-1; tentatively, D is TRBD1 (6 bases). The CDR3 spans 15 residues. The V gene lost 6 bases and the J gene lost 5 bases, with 17 bases spanning the gap. CDR1 KGHSH and CDR2 LQKENI come from the germline V gene. The CDR3 spells CASSPRGIINNEQFF. The DNA for the CDR3 is TGTGCCAGCTCCCCAAGGGGGATTATTAACAATGAGCAGTTCTTC.